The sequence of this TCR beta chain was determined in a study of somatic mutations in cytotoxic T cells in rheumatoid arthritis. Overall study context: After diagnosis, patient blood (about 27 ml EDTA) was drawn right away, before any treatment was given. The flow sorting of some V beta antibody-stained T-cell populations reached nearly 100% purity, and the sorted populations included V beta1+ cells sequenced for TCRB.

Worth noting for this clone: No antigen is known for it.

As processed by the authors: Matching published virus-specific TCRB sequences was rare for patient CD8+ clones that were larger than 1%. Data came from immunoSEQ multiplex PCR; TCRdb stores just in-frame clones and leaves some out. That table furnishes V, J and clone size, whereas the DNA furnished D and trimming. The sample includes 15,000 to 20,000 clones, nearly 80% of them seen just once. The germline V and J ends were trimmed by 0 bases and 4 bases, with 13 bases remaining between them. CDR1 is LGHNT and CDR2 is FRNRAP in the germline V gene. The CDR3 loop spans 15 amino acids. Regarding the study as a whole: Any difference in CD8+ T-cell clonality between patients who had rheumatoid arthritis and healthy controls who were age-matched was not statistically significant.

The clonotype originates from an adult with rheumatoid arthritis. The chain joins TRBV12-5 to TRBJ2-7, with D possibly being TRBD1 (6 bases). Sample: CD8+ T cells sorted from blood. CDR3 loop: CASGLVGAGDYEQYF. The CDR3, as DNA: TGTGCTAGTGGTTTGGTAGGGGCAGGGGATTACGAGCAGTACTTC.